The following is a T cell receptor (beta chain) sequence with its context. It lacks a known antigen. No much larger clone is present one base from it, and per-base qualities are unavailable. CDR1 and CDR2 are read off the germline V gene as SGHVS and FNYEAQ. V drops 1 base and J drops 1 base, leaving 10 bases in between. The CDR3 has 15 amino acids, counting the end cysteine and phenylalanine. Only CDR3 DNA remains: 45 bases, in frame from the first base. This sample was included in a study of technical replicates of blood from several donors (dated by TCRdb to the late 2010s). The library was obtained by the immunoSEQ multiplex PCR assay. Not all clones reach the TCRdb copy of this immuneACCESS table, which keeps in-frame sequences only. Checked studies attribute under half of the gap to unresolved V genes and leave the rest unexplained. Counted in this sample were about 83,000 clones; 96% of them appeared once. The ten largest clones take up around 0.33% of the sample.

The material sequenced was T cells isolated from PBMCs. The receptor chain draws on TRBV7-6 and TRBJ1-2, and TRBD1 may be the D gene, going by 5 matching bases. This receptor was identified in a human donor in good health. The CDR3 corresponds to CASSLVGQGNYGYTF. The sequenced DNA is TGTGCCAGCAGCTTAGTAGGGCAGGGTAACTATGGCTACACCTTC.